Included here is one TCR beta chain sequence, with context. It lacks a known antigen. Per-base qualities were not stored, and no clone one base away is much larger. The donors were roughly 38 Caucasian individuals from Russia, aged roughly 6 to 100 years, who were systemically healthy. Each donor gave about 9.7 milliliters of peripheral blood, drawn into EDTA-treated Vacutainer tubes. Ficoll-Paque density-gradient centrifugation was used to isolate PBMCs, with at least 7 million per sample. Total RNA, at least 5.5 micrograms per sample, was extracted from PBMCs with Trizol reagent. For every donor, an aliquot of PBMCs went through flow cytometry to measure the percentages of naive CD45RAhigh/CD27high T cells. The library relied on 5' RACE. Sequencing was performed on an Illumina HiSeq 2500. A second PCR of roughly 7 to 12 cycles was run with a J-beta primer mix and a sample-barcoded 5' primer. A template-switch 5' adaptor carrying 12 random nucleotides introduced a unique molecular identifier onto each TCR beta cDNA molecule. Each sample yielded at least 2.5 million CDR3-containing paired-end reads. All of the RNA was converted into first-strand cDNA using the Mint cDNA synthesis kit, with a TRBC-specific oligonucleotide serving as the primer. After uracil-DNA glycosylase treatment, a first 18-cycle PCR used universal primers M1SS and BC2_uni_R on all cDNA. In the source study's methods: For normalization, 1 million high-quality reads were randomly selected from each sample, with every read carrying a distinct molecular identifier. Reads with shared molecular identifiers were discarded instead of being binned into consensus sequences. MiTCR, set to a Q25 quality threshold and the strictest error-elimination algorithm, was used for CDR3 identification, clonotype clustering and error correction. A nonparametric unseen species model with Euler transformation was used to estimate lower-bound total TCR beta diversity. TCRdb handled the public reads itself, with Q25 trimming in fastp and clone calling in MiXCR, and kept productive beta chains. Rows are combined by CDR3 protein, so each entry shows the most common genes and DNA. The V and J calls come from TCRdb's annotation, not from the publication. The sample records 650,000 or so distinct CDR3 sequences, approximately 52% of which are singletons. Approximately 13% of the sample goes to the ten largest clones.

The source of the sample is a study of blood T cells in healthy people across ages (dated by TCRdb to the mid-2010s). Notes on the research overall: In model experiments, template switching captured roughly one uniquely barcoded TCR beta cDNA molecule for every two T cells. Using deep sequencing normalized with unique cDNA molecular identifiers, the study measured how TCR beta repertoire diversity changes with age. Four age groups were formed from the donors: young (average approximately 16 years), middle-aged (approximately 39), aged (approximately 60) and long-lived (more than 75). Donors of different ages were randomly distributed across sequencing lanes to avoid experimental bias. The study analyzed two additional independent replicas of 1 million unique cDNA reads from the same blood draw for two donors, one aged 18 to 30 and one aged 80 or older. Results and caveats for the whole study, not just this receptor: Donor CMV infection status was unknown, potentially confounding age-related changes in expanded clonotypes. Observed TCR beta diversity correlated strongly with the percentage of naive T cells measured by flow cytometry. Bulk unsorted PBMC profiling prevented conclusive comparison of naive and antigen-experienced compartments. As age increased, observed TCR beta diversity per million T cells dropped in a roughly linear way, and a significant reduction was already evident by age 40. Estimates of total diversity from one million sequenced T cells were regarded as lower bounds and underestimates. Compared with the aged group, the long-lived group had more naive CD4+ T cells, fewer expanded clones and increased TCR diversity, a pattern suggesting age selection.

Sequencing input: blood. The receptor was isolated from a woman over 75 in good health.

The bases read TGCAGCGCCCTCCTCTCCGGGACAGGCCCCTACGAGCAGTACTTC. The translation is CSALLSGTGPYEQYF. Recombination joined TRBV29-1 with TRBJ2-7; TRBD1 matches 8 bases in the middle. The germline V gene provides CDR1 SQVTM and CDR2 ANQGSEA. From its cysteine to its phenylalanine, the CDR3 spans 15 amino acids. This entry keeps only the CDR3 DNA: 45 bases, framed from base 1. Trimming removed 7 bases from V and 2 bases from J; the gene matches leave 13 bases unexplained.